This entry lists 26 T cell receptor beta chains sequenced from one sample in a study of long-term antiretroviral therapy in people with HIV. Survey-level immunoSEQ v3.0 assays were run. Profiled with immunoSEQ multiplex PCR; TCRdb holds only in-frame clones, not every one. This table holds 13,000 or so clones, around 73% found once. This specimen was unsorted PBMCs, taken 1.3 years after starting antiretroviral therapy. The origin of the receptors is a woman younger than 30 with HIV.

V gene TRBV10-1 combines with J gene TRBJ2-7; possibly TRBD1 or TRBD2 for D (5 bases each). Germline values: CDR1 WNHNN, CDR2 SYGVQD (reference sequence). With 0 bases removed from V and 5 bases from J, the gap between germline ends came to 11 bases. There are 14 residues in the CDR3. The CDR3 sequence is CASSESGEDNEQYF. The CDR3 coding sequence is TGCGCCAGCAGTGAGTCGGGGGAAGACAACGAGCAGTACTTC.

The chain carries TRBV18 and TRBJ1-2; D remains ambiguous. V was pared by 3 bases and J by 1 base, with 15 bases between. The CDR3 has 16 residues. Germline values: CDR1 KGHSH, CDR2 LQKENI. As DNA, the CDR3 is TGTGCCAGCTCACCTATTCAGGACGGCGGTAACTATGGCTACACCTTC. As protein: CASSPIQDGGNYGYTF.

V is TRBV5-1 and J is TRBJ1-1; D remains unclear. Trimming removed 0 bases at V and 12 bases at J, with 15 bases between. The length of the CDR3 is 13 residues. From germline, CDR1 is SGHRS and CDR2 YFSETQ. The CDR3 DNA follows: TGCGCCAGCAGCTTGGTCTTTCCAGAGTTAACTTTCTTT. It translates to CASSLVFPELTFF.

V is TRBV27 and J is TRBJ1-1; possibly TRBD1 for D (5 bases). The CDR3 extends over 13 amino acids. V was pared by 8 bases and J by 3 bases, with 13 bases between. Germline lookup yields CDR1 MNHEY and CDR2 SMNVEV (reference sequence). CDR3 nucleotides: TGTGCCAGCTCTCGGGGGTGGCACACTGAAGCTTTCTTT. Residues: CASSRGWHTEAFF.

The sample holds a few counts of this clone. The chain joins TRBV6-6 to TRBJ2-7; D perhaps matches TRBD2 (6 bases). CDR1 MNHNY and CDR2 SVGAGI come from the germline V gene (reference sequence). The CDR3 sequence is 15 residues long. V was trimmed by 5 bases and J by 3 bases, leaving 17 bases between them. CDR3 in DNA: TGTGCCAGCAGTCTATCAGTCGGGCGGGACTACGAGCAGTACTTC. It encodes CASSLSVGRDYEQYF.

This chain links TRBV7-8 with TRBJ1-3; TRBD1 agrees at 8 bases. This CDR3 region has 12 residues. Germline values: CDR1 SGHVS, CDR2 FQNEAQ. With V trimmed by 5 bases and J by 10 bases, 4 bases remained unmatched. DNA of the CDR3: TGTGCCAGCAGCACGGACAGGGATACCATATATTTT. It specifies CASSTDRDTIYF.

The rearrangement joins TRBV7-9 to TRBJ1-2, with D maybe TRBD1 (6 bases). Per the germline V gene, CDR1 is SEHNR and CDR2 is FQNEAQ (reference sequence). The CDR3 length is 16 residues. V lost 5 bases and J 4 bases, leaving 20 bases between the germline ends. CDR3 loop: CASSPRGGAYSYGYTF. For the CDR3, the DNA is TGTGCCAGCAGCCCCCGTGGGGGGGCCTACAGCTATGGCTACACCTTC.

This sequence joins TRBV9 and TRBJ2-7; D is perhaps TRBD2 (5 bases). V was shortened by 0 bases and J by 0 bases, with 7 bases between the two germline ends. The CDR3 covers 14 residues. Germline CDR1 is SGDLS and CDR2 is YYNGEE. The CDR3 protein is CASSVEGGSYEQYF. The CDR3 DNA reads as TGTGCCAGCAGCGTAGAAGGAGGCTCCTACGAGCAGTACTTC. The full variable domain, rest sourced from reference TRBV9 and TRBJ2-7, is DSGVTQTPKHLITATGQRVTLRCSPRSGDLSVYWYQQSLDQGLQFLIQYYNGEERAKGNILERFSAQQFPDLHSELNLSSLELGDSALYFCASSVEGGSYEQYFGPGTRLTVT.

The chain employs TRBV5-5 and TRBJ1-6; D not certain. Germline CDR1 is SGHKS and CDR2 is YYEKEE (reference sequence). This CDR3 contains 13 residues. V was cut by 4 bases and J by 10 bases, with 12 bases left in between. The CDR3 DNA follows: TGTGCCAGCAGCCAGAAAGGGATCTCACCCCTCCACTTT. Translated: CASSQKGISPLHF.

This chain uses TRBV7-8 with TRBJ1-4; the D gene is possibly TRBD1 (6 bases). This CDR3 spans 14 amino acids. The germline CDR1 and CDR2 sequences are SGHVS and FQNEAQ. Trimming left V 4 bases short and J 1 base short, with 7 bases between. CDR3 DNA: TGTGCCAGCAGCTACAGGGTAACTAATGAAAAACTGTTTTTT. It translates to CASSYRVTNEKLFF. Based on the CDR3 plus reference TRBV7-8 and TRBJ1-4, the full variable domain is GAGVSQSPRYKVAKRGQDVALRCDPISGHVSLFWYQQALGQGPEFLTYFQNEAQLDKSGLPSDRFFAERPEGSVSTLKIQRTQQEDSAVYLCASSYRVTNEKLFFGSGTQLSVL.

J is TRBJ1-1 and V is TRBV5-6; 11 bases agree with TRBD1. CDR1 is SGHDT, CDR2 YYEEEE, per germline. This CDR3 comprises 16 residues. V lost 4 bases to trimming and J lost 10 bases; unmatched junction nucleotides: 15. DNA for the CDR3: TGTGCCAGCAGCGCGTTTGGACAGGGGGCGTCTAGTGGAGCTTTCTTT. Translated: CASSAFGQGASSGAFF.

The chain joins TRBV9 to TRBJ2-3; possible D gene TRBD2, 6 bases. Between the trimmed V and J ends, which lost 3 bases and 3 bases, there was a span of 11 bases. This CDR3 has 14 amino acids. CDR1 is SGDLS, CDR2 YYNGEE, per germline. CDR3 sequence: CASSAPTSTDTQYF. CDR3 DNA sequence: TGTGCCAGCAGCGCCCCGACTAGTACAGATACGCAGTATTTT. The variable domain in full, completed from reference TRBV9 and TRBJ2-3, reads DSGVTQTPKHLITATGQRVTLRCSPRSGDLSVYWYQQSLDQGLQFLIQYYNGEERAKGNILERFSAQQFPDLHSELNLSSLELGDSALYFCASSAPTSTDTQYFGPGTRLTVL.

In this sample, this clone is large (0.1 to 1%). The chain links TRBV7-2 to TRBJ1-1, with 8 bases that match TRBD1. Germline CDR1 SGHTA, CDR2 FQGNSA. The CDR3 loop spans 14 amino acids. V shed 5 bases, J shed 2 bases, and the junction held 4 bases outside the gene matches. CDR3 sequence: CASSLQGGNTEAFF. The CDR3, as DNA: TGTGCCAGCAGCCTACAGGGGGGTAACACTGAAGCTTTCTTT.

The genes are TRBV4-3 and TRBJ2-6; perhaps TRBD1 as D (6 bases). V lost 0 bases, J lost 0 bases, and 12 bases lay in between. This CDR3 is 18 amino acids long. Germline CDR1 LGHNA, CDR2 YSLEER. The CDR3 DNA reads as TGCGCCAGCAGCCAAGATTTAACAGGGATCTCTGGGGCCAACGTCCTGACTTTC. This encodes CASSQDLTGISGANVLTF.

This clone was observed a few times. Here the CDR3 DNA reads TGTGCCAGCAGTTACAGCCCCTGGAGCTACGAGCAGTACTTC. Protein product: CASSYSPWSYEQYF. The rearrangement links TRBV6-6 to TRBJ2-7, with unresolved D. Trimming stripped 2 bases from V and 3 bases from J, with 11 bases between. The CDR3 spans 14 residues. Germline V gene lookup returns CDR1 MNHNY and CDR2 SVGAGI (reference sequence).

This sequence joins TRBV28 and TRBJ1-3, with 8 bases fitting TRBD1. Germline values: CDR1 MDHEN, CDR2 SYDVKM. This CDR3 region has 15 residues. The ends lost 1 base at V and 5 bases at J; junction bases unmatched: 4. CDR3 DNA sequence: TGTGCCAGCAGTTTATTTGGACAGGGCCGAAACACCATATATTTT. Residues: CASSLFGQGRNTIYF.

CDR3 nucleotides: TGTGCCAGCACCCCCACGGTGGCAGGGGATCAGCCCCAGCATTTT. Protein product: CASTPTVAGDQPQHF. The V gene is TRBV27, the J gene TRBJ1-5, with a weak D call TRBD1 (6 bases). V lost 7 bases to trimming and J lost 5 bases, with 18 bases between them. CDR1 and CDR2 (germline): MNHEY, SMNVEV (reference sequence). The CDR3 is 15 residues long.

CDR3 coding DNA: TGTGCCAGCAGCTTAAAACACAGGGCCTACGAGCAGTACTTC. As protein: CASSLKHRAYEQYF. The gene calls are TRBV7-2 and TRBJ2-7; D may be TRBD1 (6 bases). V shed 2 bases and J shed 2 bases, with 10 bases lying between them. This CDR3 comprises 14 residues. Looked up from germline, CDR1 is SGHTA and CDR2 is FQGNSA.

This rearrangement joins TRBV5-1 to TRBJ2-1; perhaps TRBD1 as D (6 bases). Germline values: CDR1 SGHRS, CDR2 YFSETQ. Trimming took 4 bases from V and 7 from J, leaving 12 bases between them. The CDR3 has 13 amino acids. CDR3 DNA sequence: TGCGCCAGCAGCAACGTAGGGGGAAATGAGCAGTTCTTC. As protein: CASSNVGGNEQFF. Together with reference TRBV5-1 and TRBJ2-1, the CDR3 gives the full variable domain: KAGVTQTPRYLIKTRGQQVTLSCSPISGHRSVSWYQQTPGQGLQFLFEYFSETQRNKGNFPGRFSGRQFSNSRSEMNVSTLELGDSALYLCASSNVGGNEQFFGPGTRLTVL.

This chain uses TRBV10-3 with TRBJ2-5; D may be TRBD2 (6 bases). The CDR3 spans 14 residues. Trimming took 6 bases from V and 4 from J, leaving 15 bases between them. The germline gives CDR1 ENHRY, CDR2 SYGVKD. The CDR3 spells CAIRGGVEGETQYF. CDR3 nucleotides: TGTGCCATCAGAGGAGGGGTAGAGGGAGAGACCCAGTACTTC.

This chain joins TRBV29-1 and TRBJ1-1; the D gene is possibly TRBD1 (6 bases). This CDR3 has 13 residues. Per the germline V gene, CDR1 is SQVTM and CDR2 is ANQGSEA. Deletions cut 6 bases from V and 1 base from J, with 12 bases between. The CDR3 is CSVGAVPNTEAFF. DNA of the CDR3: TGCAGCGTGGGGGCGGTGCCGAACACTGAAGCTTTCTTT.

This clone was seen once. This chain connects TRBV7-5 to TRBJ2-7; the DNA was not used to check the table's D call, TRBD2. TRBV7-5 is noted as a pseudogene. The CDR3 contains 11 residues. The DNA of the CDR3 is TGTGCCAGAAGCGCCACTTACGAGCAGTACTTC. Protein sequence: CARSATYEQYF.

This sequence joins TRBV5-8 and TRBJ2-6; D is unclear. Per the germline V gene, CDR1 is SGHTS and CDR2 is YDEGEE. The CDR3 loop spans 15 amino acids. V was shortened by 0 bases and J by 0 bases, with 4 bases between the two germline ends. CDR3 in amino acids: CASSLDSSGANVLTF. Here the CDR3 DNA reads TGTGCCAGCAGCTTGGATTCCTCTGGGGCCAACGTCCTGACTTTC.

Written as DNA, the CDR3 is TGTGCCAGCTTAGCGGGACAGGGATACCAAGAGACCCAGTACTTC. It specifies CASLAGQGYQETQYF. V usage is TRBV5-6 and J usage is TRBJ2-5; tentatively, D is TRBD1 (9 bases). The V gene lost 7 bases and the J gene lost 0 bases, with 16 bases spanning the gap. The CDR3 is 15 amino acids. CDR1 SGHDT and CDR2 YYEEEE come from the germline V gene.

This clone appeared a single time. This chain connects TRBV19 to TRBJ1-1; D unresolved. The germline V gene encodes CDR1 LNHDA and CDR2 SQIVND (reference sequence). This CDR3 is 13 amino acids long. Trimming took 5 bases from V and 1 from J, leaving 8 bases between them. CDR3 region: CASSSNPNTEAFF. For the CDR3, the DNA is TGTGCCAGTAGTTCTAATCCGAACACTGAAGCTTTCTTT.

The chain uses TRBV4-3 and TRBJ1-2; D is uncertain. This CDR3 has 15 amino acids. V lost 0 bases, J lost 7 bases, and 15 bases lay in between. Germline V gene sequence: CDR1 LGHNA, CDR2 YSLEER. This CDR3 reads CASSQDRGPPSGYTF. The CDR3 DNA is TGCGCCAGCAGCCAAGATCGCGGACCGCCAAGTGGCTACACCTTC.